The clone carrying this T cell receptor beta chain came up a few times. This sample stems from a study of T-cell memory formation after mild COVID-19. The 5'RACE method, run with constant-segment primers, produced TCR alpha and TCR beta cDNA libraries (carrying sample barcodes and UMIs). TCRdb re-analysed the 5' RACE reads in MiXCR, keeping a single row per CDR3 protein. Of hundreds of thousands of distinct CDR3 sequences detected, around 27% appear once; the ten largest clones hold less than 15%. V gave up 3 bases and J gave up 1 base; unmatched junction bases: 1. CDR1 and CDR2 (germline): SGHDT, YYEEEE. The CDR3 extends over 16 amino acids.

The V gene is TRBV5-6, the J gene TRBJ2-3, with 14 nucleotides matching TRBD2. The clonotype comes from an adult woman who had mild COVID-19 (a few samples of this study predate the infection). Cell type and time point are not known. Source material: PBMCs or a T cell subset sorted from them (not recorded which). CDR3 sequence (DNA): TGTGCCAGCAGCTGGGGACTAGCGGGGGGCACAGATACGCAGTATTTT. Protein: CASSWGLAGGTDTQYF.